This T cell receptor beta chain was found in a study of blood T cell repertoires in COVID-19. The overall study: Samples representing acute and convalescent COVID-19 were sourced from the United States, Italy and Spain.

In the authors' workflow: Reference gene primer amplification gave nucleated cell count estimates. Assay: immunoSEQ multiplex PCR; the TCRdb copy retains only in-frame clones and omits some. That table gives V, J and clone size, and the DNA gave D and trimming. The repertoire consists of 390,000 or so clones, with around 87% occurring once and the leading ten covering around 9.3%. While infection was still active, Seattle patients were enrolled and then followed longitudinally. The germline CDR1 and CDR2 sequences are SGHTA and FQGTGA. This CDR3 is 16 amino acids long. Trimming at V came to 5 bases and at J to 2 bases, leaving 9 bases not matched to a gene.

The receptor was isolated from a woman under 40 with COVID-19, enrolled during active disease. The chain carries TRBV7-3 and TRBJ2-3; 8 bases line up with TRBD1. Sequencing input: peripheral blood. CDR3 DNA sequence: TGTGCCAGCAGCACCGGACAGGGCGGGAACACAGATACGCAGTATTTT. Encoded protein: CASSTGQGGNTDTQYF. The full variable domain, in which reference TRBV7-3 and TRBJ2-3 provide the parts outside the CDR3, is GAGVSQTPSNKVTEKGKYVELRCDPISGHTALYWYRQSLGQGPEFLIYFQGTGAADDSGLPNDRFFAVRPEGSVSTLKIQRTERGDSAVYLCASSTGQGGNTDTQYFGPGTRLTVL.